This T cell receptor (beta chain) was obtained from a study of blood T cell repertoires in COVID-19 (dated by TCRdb to the early 2020s). With regard to the full study: Samples covering the acute and convalescent phases of COVID-19 were provided by collaborators in the United States, Italy and Spain. Samples were obtained from the ongoing ImmuneRACE study (first 160 participants) and from 950 to 1,500 subjects provided by 6 global collaborators. A de-identified subject ID, COVID-19 status, age in years and sex were almost always included in the sample metadata. Subjects who had been exposed to COVID-19, were actively infected with it, or had recovered from it provided the deeply sampled blood TCRbeta repertoires that made up the dataset. The material from the prospective study consisted of cDNA or gDNA derived from T cells, B-cell-depleted T cells, or PBMCs. The repertoires were released in a freely available public database meant as a resource for research on the immune response to SARS-CoV-2. Where available, HLA class I and class II types were obtained from metadata supplied by the sample provider rather than from assay-based typing. General conclusions and limits of the study: How much clinical and demographic metadata was included differed by source and by participant, and the metadata was provided uncurated.

CDR1 is given as SEHNR and CDR2 as FQNEAQ, both from the germline V gene (reference sequence). Inclusive of the bounding cysteine and phenylalanine, the CDR3 is 14 residues long. Only the CDR3 region is kept as DNA, spanning 42 bases read in frame from base 1. V is clipped by 5 bases and J by 7 bases, and the sequence between their germline boundaries is 18 bases long. Each collaborating institution followed its own protocols to collect whole blood in K2EDTA tubes. For TCRbeta analysis, collaborator samples were shipped as frozen whole blood, as isolated PBMCs, or as DNA extracted from either sample type. Comment on this clone: Which antigen it targets is not known. No base quality information exists; no much larger clone differs at one position.

TCRbeta CDR3 regions were amplified from genomic DNA using the immunoSEQ Assay, a bias-controlled multiplex PCR. On the study's bioinformatics: The number of nucleated cells in each sample was estimated from the amplification of reference gene primers within the assay. To quantify the absolute abundance of each unique TCRbeta CDR3 rearrangement, sequence reads were collapsed and filtered. Productive Simpson clonality was computed per sample as the square root of Simpson's diversity index over productive rearrangements. TCRdb took this table from immuneACCESS and kept in-frame rearrangements with V and J called. Such tables lack part of the clones; where checked against another copy, unresolved V genes explain under half of the gap, and the rest is unexplained. From that table come the V and J calls and clone size; the DNA was used to work out D and trimming. This sample has approximately 60,000 clones in its table, and approximately 90% of those were observed once. The ten largest clones add up to more than 2.5% of the sample.

Sample: peripheral blood. This TCR came from a man aged 45 to 65 with active COVID-19. In this chain, TRBV7-9 is recombined with TRBJ2-7, with a weak D call of TRBD2 (5 bases match). The sequence in DNA is TGTGCCAGCAGCCCTGTACTCGGGGTTAGGGAGCAGTACTTC. Translated, this gives CASSPVLGVREQYF. Joined to the reference TRBV7-9 and TRBJ2-7 proteins, this CDR3 gives the full variable domain: DTGVSQNPRHKITKRGQNVTFRCDPISEHNRLYWYRQTLGQGPEFLTYFQNEAQLEKSRLLSDRFSAERPKGSFSTLEIQRTEQGDSAMYLCASSPVLGVREQYFGPGTRLTVT.